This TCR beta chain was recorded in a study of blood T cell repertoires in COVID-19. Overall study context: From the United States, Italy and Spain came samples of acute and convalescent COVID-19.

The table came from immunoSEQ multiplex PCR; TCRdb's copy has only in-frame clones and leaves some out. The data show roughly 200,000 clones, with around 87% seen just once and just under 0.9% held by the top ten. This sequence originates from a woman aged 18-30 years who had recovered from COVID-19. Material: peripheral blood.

The CDR3 reads CAVSSGRNTGELFF. As DNA, the CDR3 is TGTGCCGTAAGTAGCGGGAGGAACACCGGGGAGCTGTTTTTT. The chain carries TRBV10-3 and TRBJ2-2; 9 bases align to TRBD2. V was pared by 11 bases and J by 1 base, with 5 bases of the junction left unmatched. The CDR3 is 14 residues long. Germline V CDR1 and CDR2: ENHRY, SYGVKD.